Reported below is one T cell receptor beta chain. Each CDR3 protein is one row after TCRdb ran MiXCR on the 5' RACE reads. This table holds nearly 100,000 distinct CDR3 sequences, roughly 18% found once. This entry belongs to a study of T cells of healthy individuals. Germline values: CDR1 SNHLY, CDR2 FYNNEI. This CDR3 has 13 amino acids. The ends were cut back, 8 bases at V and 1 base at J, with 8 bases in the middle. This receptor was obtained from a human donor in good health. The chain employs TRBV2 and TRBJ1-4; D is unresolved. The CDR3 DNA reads TGTGCCAGCCGGAGAGGAACTAATGAAAAACTGTTTTTT. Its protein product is CASRRGTNEKLFF.